The T cell receptor (beta chain) under discussion was sequenced for a study of cytomegalovirus exposure and HLA in healthy donors. V was clipped by 4 bases and J by 0 bases, with 13 bases between them. Germline V CDR1 and CDR2: LGHNA, YNFKEQ. This CDR3 contains 16 residues. Data came from immunoSEQ multiplex PCR; TCRdb stores just in-frame clones and leaves some out. The sample lists around 130,000 clones; 70% to 90% were seen once. This TCR derives from a woman aged 30 to 39 in good health and CMV-seronegative. The rearrangement links TRBV4-2 to TRBJ1-3; D remains ambiguous. Specimen: PBMCs. CDR3 region: CASSPELSFSGNTIYF. The CDR3 DNA follows: TGTGCCAGCAGCCCAGAGTTAAGCTTCTCTGGAAACACCATATATTTT.